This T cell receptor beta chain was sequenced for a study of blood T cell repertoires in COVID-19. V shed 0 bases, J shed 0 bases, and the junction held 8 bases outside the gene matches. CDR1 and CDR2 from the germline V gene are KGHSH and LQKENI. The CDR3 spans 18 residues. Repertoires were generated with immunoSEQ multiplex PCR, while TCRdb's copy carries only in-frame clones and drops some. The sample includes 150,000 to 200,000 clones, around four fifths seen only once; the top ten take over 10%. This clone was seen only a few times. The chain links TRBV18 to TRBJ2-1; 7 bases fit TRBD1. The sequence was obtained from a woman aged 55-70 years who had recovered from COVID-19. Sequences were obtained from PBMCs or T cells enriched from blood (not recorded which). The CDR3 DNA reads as TGTGCCAGCTCACCACCGGGGACAGTGCTTAGCTCCTACAATGAGCAGTTCTTC. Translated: CASSPPGTVLSSYNEQFF.